The sequence of this T cell receptor (beta chain) was determined in a study of blood T cell repertoires in COVID-19. Study at large: Acute-phase and convalescent COVID-19 samples originated in the United States, Italy and Spain. The cDNA or gDNA used as material had been derived from T cells, B-cell-depleted T cells, or PBMCs.

There are 16 residues in the CDR3. From germline, CDR1 is LGHNA and CDR2 YNFKEQ. The junction had 8 bases not matched to a gene; V was cut back by 0 bases and J by 7 bases. In the authors' methods: Estimates of nucleated cell counts were drawn from the amplification of reference gene primers. Clones were sequenced by immunoSEQ multiplex PCR, and TCRdb holds only the in-frame ones, with some missing. V, J and clone size were drawn from that table, and D and trimming were deduced from the DNA. The data show 40,000 to 50,000 clones, with roughly 83% seen just once and roughly 2.1% held by the top ten. The sample consisted of peripheral blood. The genes are TRBV4-2 and TRBJ2-1; TRBD1 matches at 8 bases. This TCR came from a woman aged 60-75 years with acute or convalescent COVID-19. CDR3 residues: CASSQDIGQGFNEQFF. The CDR3 DNA follows: TGTGCCAGCAGCCAAGACATTGGACAGGGTTTTAATGAGCAGTTCTTC.